This TCR beta chain was captured by sequencing in a study of blood T cell repertoires in COVID-19. Study-wide background: The United States, Italy and Spain provided the acute and convalescent COVID-19 samples. From T cells, B-cell-depleted T cells, or PBMCs came the material, which was cDNA or gDNA.

Assay: immunoSEQ multiplex PCR; the TCRdb copy retains only in-frame clones and omits some. The table shows around 130,000 clones, with more than 75% occurring only once. Germline CDR1 LNHDA, CDR2 SQIVND (reference sequence). The CDR3 has 15 residues. V shed 7 bases, J shed 4 bases, and the junction held 8 bases outside the gene matches. The clonotype comes from a man in his sixties with acute or convalescent COVID-19. The genes are TRBV19 and TRBJ1-5; 9 bases fit TRBD1. The sample was peripheral blood. The CDR3: CASTTGQGVNQPQHF. The DNA of the CDR3 is TGTGCCAGTACCACGGGACAGGGAGTTAATCAGCCCCAGCATTTT.